Listed here are 25 T cell receptor beta chains from one sample, sequenced in a study of cytomegalovirus exposure and HLA in healthy donors. Researchers ran the PCR with 60 Vbeta and 13 Jbeta primers. The table came from immunoSEQ multiplex PCR; TCRdb's copy has only in-frame clones and leaves some out. The sample gives about 190,000 clones, 70% to 80% of which show up once; around 2.2% is in the top ten. Sequencing was performed on PBMCs. These TCRs come from a woman aged 25 to 45 in good health and CMV-seropositive.

The rearrangement joins TRBV28 to TRBJ1-2; a weak D match, TRBD1 (6 bases). The germline CDR1 and CDR2 sequences are MDHEN and SYDVKM. Trimming removed 6 bases at V and 5 bases at J, with 22 bases between. There are 16 residues in the CDR3. The DNA of the CDR3 is TGTGCCAGCAGACAACAACCCCCCCGGACAGCATATGGCTACACCTTC. It is translated as CASRQQPPRTAYGYTF.

The sample holds a few counts of this clone. The V gene is TRBV5-1, the J gene TRBJ1-4; D unclear. Looked up from germline, CDR1 is SGHRS and CDR2 is YFSETQ. V was trimmed by 0 bases and J by 5 bases, leaving 5 bases between them. The CDR3 is 13 amino acids. For the CDR3, the DNA is TGCGCCAGCAGCTTGGGGCACAATGAAAAACTGTTTTTT. Translation gives CASSLGHNEKLFF.

The rearrangement uses TRBV5-1 and TRBJ2-2; 7 bases fit TRBD1. V dropped 4 bases and J dropped 3; count of bases not matched to a gene: 6. This CDR3 has 15 residues. The germline gives CDR1 SGHRS, CDR2 YFSETQ. The CDR3 nucleotides read TGCGCCAGCAGCGAGACAGGGTTGGACACCGGGGAGCTGTTTTTT. Protein product: CASSETGLDTGELFF.

The chain joins TRBV30 to TRBJ2-3; 10 bases fit TRBD2. V trimming: 0 bases; J trimming: 6 bases; junction bases outside the gene matches: 12. Germline V lookup: CDR1 GTSNPN, CDR2 SVGIG (reference sequence). The CDR3 is 17 residues long. This CDR3 reads CAWSVVASGGAYDTQYF. The CDR3, as DNA: TGTGCCTGGAGTGTTGTTGCTAGCGGGGGAGCATATGATACGCAGTATTTT.

V is TRBV7-2 and J is TRBJ2-3, with D possibly TRBD2 on 6 matching bases. The CDR3 is 13 residues long. Trimming stripped 5 bases from V and 6 bases from J, with 12 bases between. The germline V gene encodes CDR1 SGHTA and CDR2 FQGNSA. This CDR3 is CASSVERGDTQYF. The DNA of the CDR3 is TGTGCCAGCAGCGTAGAACGGGGGGATACGCAGTATTTT.

V gene TRBV19 combines with J gene TRBJ1-1; D is unresolved. Trimming left V 4 bases short and J 5 bases short, with 17 bases between. In germline, CDR1 is LNHDA, CDR2 SQIVND (reference sequence). The CDR3 sequence is 15 residues long. The CDR3 region is CASSTPPYRRTEAFF. As DNA, the CDR3 is TGTGCCAGTAGTACCCCACCCTATCGTCGAACTGAAGCTTTCTTT.

This clone came up a few times. J is TRBJ1-1 and V is TRBV11-2; D gene uncertain. CDR1 is SGHAT, CDR2 FQNNGV, per germline. Trimming took 2 bases from V and 1 from J, leaving 8 bases between them. This CDR3 is 14 amino acids long. In DNA, the CDR3 is TGTGCCAGCAGCTTATTCGGTCCGAACACTGAAGCTTTCTTT. It specifies CASSLFGPNTEAFF.

The genes are TRBV5-1 and TRBJ1-4, with 9 bases lining up with TRBD1. V shed 1 base, J shed 8 bases, and the junction held 6 bases outside the gene matches. Per germline, CDR1 SGHRS and CDR2 YFSETQ. The CDR3 sequence is 15 residues long. The DNA for the CDR3 is TGCGCCAGCAGCTTGACCGGGACAGGGAGAGAAAAACTGTTTTTT. Protein: CASSLTGTGREKLFF.

The chain uses TRBV5-4 and TRBJ1-2; D is uncertain. The V end lost 2 bases, the J end lost 0 bases, and 8 bases lay between the germline ends. The CDR3 covers 14 residues. Germline lookup yields CDR1 SGHNT and CDR2 YYREEE (reference sequence). The CDR3 DNA is TGTGCCAGCAGCTTAGACAAGTCTAACTATGGCTACACCTTC. The encoded protein is CASSLDKSNYGYTF.

This chain joins TRBV5-1 and TRBJ2-1; 7 positions agree with TRBD2. The trim removed 0 bases at V and 6 bases at J, leaving 12 bases unmatched. This CDR3 has 17 amino acids. CDR1 and CDR2 (germline): SGHRS, YFSETQ. CDR3 coding DNA: TGCGCCAGCAGCTTGGTTCCCGGCGGGGGAGGGCGCAATGAGCAGTTCTTC. It codes for CASSLVPGGGGRNEQFF.

This chain joins TRBV30 and TRBJ1-2, with 10 bases fitting TRBD1. Germline V gene lookup returns CDR1 GTSNPN and CDR2 SVGIG (reference sequence). The CDR3 is made up of 15 amino acids. CDR3 DNA: TGTGCTCGAACCGGGGACAGGGGAAATAACTATGGCTACACCTTC. This encodes CARTGDRGNNYGYTF.

DNA of the CDR3: TGCAGCGTTGAAGGGGGCCTGAATGAAAAACTGTTTTTT. The encoded protein is CSVEGGLNEKLFF. The chain links TRBV29-1 to TRBJ1-4; D is possibly TRBD1 (5 bases). Germline V gene lookup returns CDR1 SQVTM and CDR2 ANQGSEA. With 1 base removed from V and 5 bases from J, the gap between germline ends came to 8 bases. This CDR3 region has 13 residues.

This chain uses TRBV5-1 with TRBJ2-4, with no clear D. Germline CDR1 is SGHRS and CDR2 is YFSETQ. The ends were cut back, 1 base at V and 8 bases at J, with 13 bases in the middle. This CDR3 is built from 14 residues. CDR3 nucleotides: TGCGCCAGCAGCTTGACGGCCGGAGAGGACATTCAGTACTTC. This encodes CASSLTAGEDIQYF. Drawing the rest from reference TRBV5-1 and TRBJ2-4, the complete variable domain is KAGVTQTPRYLIKTRGQQVTLSCSPISGHRSVSWYQQTPGQGLQFLFEYFSETQRNKGNFPGRFSGRQFSNSRSEMNVSTLELGDSALYLCASSLTAGEDIQYFGAGTRLSVL.

This chain uses TRBV5-4 with TRBJ2-3; tentatively, D is TRBD1 (5 bases). Germline CDR1 and CDR2: SGHNT and YYREEE (reference sequence). The CDR3 has 13 amino acids. Trimming pared 2 bases from V and 2 bases from J, leaving 6 bases between. In nucleotides, the CDR3 is TGTGCCAGCAGCTTCAGGGTCACAGATACGCAGTATTTT. This sequence encodes CASSFRVTDTQYF.

The chain recombines TRBV19 with TRBJ1-1; D possibly corresponds to TRBD1 (5 bases). The germline gives CDR1 LNHDA, CDR2 SQIVND (reference sequence). V gave up 4 bases and J gave up 4 bases, with 13 bases separating them. The length of the CDR3 is 14 residues. The CDR3: CASSRGTAVTEAFF. DNA of the CDR3: TGTGCCAGTAGTAGAGGGACTGCGGTCACTGAAGCTTTCTTT.

The CDR3 DNA reads as TGCGCCAGCAGCTTGTCGGGGGGGACCTACGAGCAGTACTTC. Translated, it gives CASSLSGGTYEQYF. This chain uses TRBV5-1 with TRBJ2-7, with TRBD2 matching 8 bases. V was clipped by 1 base and J by 2 bases; unmatched bases: 2. The CDR3 extends over 14 amino acids. The V gene's germline CDR1 is SGHRS and CDR2 YFSETQ.

The chain has TRBV7-2 and TRBJ2-1, with a weak D call TRBD1 (5 bases). Deletions cut 1 base from V and 5 bases from J, with 12 bases between. This CDR3 is built from 15 residues. Germline CDR1 and CDR2: SGHTA and FQGNSA. The CDR3, as DNA: TGTGCCAGCAGCTTAGAACAGGCCAGACACAATGAGCAGTTCTTC. Protein product: CASSLEQARHNEQFF.

The CDR3 bases are TGTGCCAGCCCTAAAGAAGGCGGGGGGGCCTACAATGAGCAGTTCTTC. It codes for CASPKEGGGAYNEQFF. V gene TRBV7-9 combines with J gene TRBJ2-1; 9 bases fit TRBD2. Losses at the gene ends were 8 bases for V and 2 bases for J; bases not matched to a gene: 10. This CDR3 is built from 16 residues. Germline values: CDR1 SEHNR, CDR2 FQNEAQ (reference sequence).

This chain links TRBV2 with TRBJ2-3; TRBD1 agrees at 10 bases. V lost 8 bases and J lost 6; bases outside the gene matches: 5. This CDR3 is 13 amino acids long. CDR1 SNHLY and CDR2 FYNNEI come from the germline V gene. CDR3 sequence: CASDRGRFDTQYF. DNA for the CDR3: TGTGCCAGCGACAGGGGGCGATTCGATACGCAGTATTTT.

The rearrangement links TRBV5-4 to TRBJ2-3; 9 bases fit TRBD2. The CDR3 extends over 15 amino acids. V was pared by 4 bases and J by 4 bases, with 7 bases of the junction left unmatched. CDR1 is SGHNT and CDR2 is YYREEE in the germline V gene (reference sequence). The CDR3 DNA sequence: TGTGCCAGCAGCATTGATGGCGGGGGGGCAGATACGCAGTATTTT. It is translated as CASSIDGGGADTQYF. The full variable domain, with the rest looked up from reference TRBV5-4 and TRBJ2-3, is ETGVTQSPTHLIKTRGQQVTLRCSSQSGHNTVSWYQQALGQGPQFIFQYYREEENGRGNFPPRFSGLQFPNYSSELNVNALELDDSALYLCASSIDGGGADTQYFGPGTRLTVL.

This rearrangement joins TRBV5-6 to TRBJ2-3; 9 bases align to TRBD1. The CDR3 is made up of 15 amino acids. The germline gives CDR1 SGHDT, CDR2 YYEEEE. V dropped 4 bases and J dropped 1; count of bases not matched to a gene: 4. CDR3 amino acids: CASSPGQGRTDTQYF. CDR3 coding DNA: TGTGCCAGCAGCCCTGGACAGGGGCGCACAGATACGCAGTATTTT.

This clone turned up a few times. The V call is TRBV10-3, the J call TRBJ2-5, with D maybe TRBD1 (5 bases). The CDR3 spans 16 residues. Germline V gives CDR1 ENHRY, CDR2 SYGVKD. V was cut by 0 bases and J by 3 bases, with 14 bases left in between. CDR3 sequence: CAISESATVNEETQYF. As DNA, the CDR3 is TGTGCCATCAGTGAGTCAGCGACAGTCAACGAAGAGACCCAGTACTTC.

This chain connects TRBV7-8 to TRBJ1-1; maybe TRBD1 (5 bases). Germline V gene sequence: CDR1 SGHVS, CDR2 FQNEAQ. Trimming removed 5 bases from V and 3 bases from J, with 16 bases in between. The CDR3 sequence is 15 residues long. CDR3 sequence reads: CASSTHRPSDTEAFF. DNA for the CDR3: TGTGCCAGCAGCACACACAGGCCCTCGGACACTGAAGCTTTCTTT.

This chain links TRBV28 with TRBJ2-3; 8 nucleotides line up with TRBD2. V shed 5 bases and J 6 bases; nucleotides not matched to a gene: 10. The germline gives CDR1 MDHEN, CDR2 SYDVKM. This CDR3 has 15 residues. CDR3 amino acids: CASSQWRGAGDTQYF. The DNA of the CDR3 is TGTGCCAGCAGTCAATGGCGGGGGGCCGGGGATACGCAGTATTTT. Based on the CDR3 plus reference TRBV28 and TRBJ2-3, the full variable domain is DVKVTQSSRYLVKRTGEKVFLECVQDMDHENMFWYRQDPGLGLRLIYFSYDVKMKEKGDIPEGYSVSREKKERFSLILESASTNQTSMYLCASSQWRGAGDTQYFGPGTRLTVL.

The chain links TRBV9 to TRBJ1-5, with a possible D match to TRBD1 (6 bases). This CDR3 comprises 13 residues. The V end lost 8 bases, the J end lost 6 bases, and 15 bases lay between the germline ends. The germline V gene encodes CDR1 SGDLS and CDR2 YYNGEE. The CDR3 coding sequence is TGTGCCAGGGGGGCGGGGGGTAGTCAGCCCCAGCATTTT. Translated: CARGAGGSQPQHF.